This T cell receptor beta chain is from a study of blood T cell repertoires in COVID-19. The table came from immunoSEQ multiplex PCR; TCRdb's copy has only in-frame clones and leaves some out. The table includes tens of thousands of clones, 75% to 95% detected once. V trimming: 4 bases; J trimming: 3 bases; junction bases outside the gene matches: 6. CDR1 and CDR2 from the germline V gene are SGHRS and YFSETQ. The CDR3 has 14 residues. Sequencing was done on a sample of peripheral blood. This TCR was sampled from a woman older than 75 with acute or convalescent COVID-19. The J gene is TRBJ2-7, the V gene TRBV5-1; 8 bases match TRBD2. CDR3: CASSLTSGFYEQYF. CDR3 DNA sequence: TGCGCCAGCAGCCTCACTAGCGGATTCTACGAGCAGTACTTC.